A selection of T cell receptor beta chains follows, all from one sample in a study of blood T cell repertoires in COVID-19. Method: immunoSEQ multiplex PCR; TCRdb's copy keeps in-frame clones and lacks some. The sample includes about 58,000 clones, approximately 80% of them seen just once. Sequencing was done on a sample of peripheral blood. The receptors originated from a man aged 55 to 70 with COVID-19, enrolled during active disease. The CDR3 runs from the conserved cysteine through the conserved F or W. The order of the fields is clone size, D gene, V gene, J gene, CDR3 protein, CDR3 DNA. A D gene is named only where the DNA matches it firmly. Clone size, where shown, is once, few, many, or a class for clones that have expanded.

abundance: once; d_gene: NA; v_gene: TRBV11-3; j_gene: TRBJ2-2; CDR3aa: CASSLARGHTGELFF; CDR3nt: TGTGCCAGCAGCTTAGCCAGGGGCCACACCGGGGAGCTGTTTTTT
abundance: NA; d_gene: TRBD1; v_gene: TRBV27; j_gene: TRBJ2-7; CDR3aa: CASSALVGQGGSYEQYF; CDR3nt: TGTGCCAGCAGTGCTTTGGTCGGACAGGGGGGGTCCTACGAGCAGTACTTC
abundance: NA; d_gene: TRBD1; v_gene: TRBV5-1; j_gene: TRBJ2-7; CDR3aa: CASSLVSGQGYEQYF; CDR3nt: TGCGCCAGCAGCTTGGTGTCGGGACAGGGATACGAGCAGTACTTC
abundance: few; d_gene: NA; v_gene: TRBV29-1; j_gene: TRBJ2-7; CDR3aa: CSVEDPQGKDYEQYF; CDR3nt: TGCAGCGTTGAAGATCCACAGGGCAAAGACTACGAGCAGTACTTC
abundance: NA; d_gene: NA; v_gene: TRBV29-1; j_gene: TRBJ2-7; CDR3aa: CSVAAYPNGVYEQYF; CDR3nt: TGCAGCGTTGCCGCCTACCCGAACGGGGTCTACGAGCAGTACTTC
abundance: NA; d_gene: TRBD1; v_gene: TRBV5-1; j_gene: TRBJ2-7; CDR3aa: CASSTGQGGSYEQYF; CDR3nt: TGCGCCAGCAGCACGGGACAGGGGGGATCGTACGAGCAGTACTTC
abundance: NA; d_gene: NA; v_gene: TRBV9; j_gene: TRBJ2-7; CDR3aa: CASSVGRDPTKQYF; CDR3nt: TGTGCCAGCAGCGTAGGGAGGGATCCTACGAAGCAGTACTTC
abundance: NA; d_gene: TRBD1; v_gene: TRBV19; j_gene: TRBJ1-6; CDR3aa: CASSSIPGQTNNSPLHF; CDR3nt: TGTGCCAGTAGTTCCATACCGGGACAGACGAATAATTCACCCCTCCACTTT
abundance: NA; d_gene: NA; v_gene: TRBV29-1; j_gene: TRBJ2-5; CDR3aa: CSVEGREETQYF; CDR3nt: TGCAGCGTTGAGGGCCGCGAGGAGACCCAGTACTTC
abundance: NA; d_gene: NA; v_gene: TRBV5-1; j_gene: TRBJ1-2; CDR3aa: CASSLDSQYGYTF; CDR3nt: TGCGCCAGCAGCCTGGACAGTCAATATGGCTACACCTTC
abundance: NA; d_gene: NA; v_gene: TRBV6-5; j_gene: TRBJ2-1; CDR3aa: CAAAGQLVNEQFF; CDR3nt: TGTGCCGCGGCGGGGCAACTAGTCAATGAGCAGTTCTTC
abundance: few; d_gene: NA; v_gene: TRBV12-3/TRBV12-4; j_gene: TRBJ1-5; CDR3aa: CASSPVPNQPQHF; CDR3nt: TGTGCCAGCAGCCCCGTCCCCAATCAGCCCCAGCATTTT
abundance: NA; d_gene: NA; v_gene: TRBV27; j_gene: TRBJ2-7; CDR3aa: CASRRRGGNYEQYF; CDR3nt: TGTGCCAGCAGACGTCGGGGTGGTAACTACGAGCAGTACTTC
abundance: NA; d_gene: NA; v_gene: TRBV7-8; j_gene: TRBJ1-4; CDR3aa: CASSPRTPEKLFF; CDR3nt: TGTGCCAGCAGCCCCCGCACTCCGGAAAAACTGTTTTTT
abundance: NA; d_gene: NA; v_gene: TRBV9; j_gene: TRBJ2-1; CDR3aa: CASSARGGANRDEQFF; CDR3nt: TGTGCCAGCAGCGCCCGAGGGGGGGCAAATAGAGATGAGCAGTTCTTC
abundance: NA; d_gene: NA; v_gene: TRBV9; j_gene: TRBJ1-1; CDR3aa: CASSPKQGANTEAFF; CDR3nt: TGTGCCAGCAGCCCGAAACAGGGAGCGAACACTGAAGCTTTCTTT
abundance: NA; d_gene: NA; v_gene: TRBV23-1; j_gene: TRBJ2-5; CDR3aa: CASSQSTHTQETQYF; CDR3nt: TGCGCCAGCAGTCAATCTACGCATACTCAAGAGACCCAGTACTTC